This T cell receptor (beta chain) was captured in a study of molecular identifiers for immune sequencing clone quantification (dated by TCRdb to 2017 to 2018). With respect to the entire study: For a replicate experiment, the RNA from either approximately 20,000 or 100,000 naive CD8 T cells was divided into five aliquots, and four of those aliquots went on to sequencing. CD8 T cells were used in a methods study to benchmark molecular-identifier clustering-based TCR repertoire sequencing (MIDCIRS) and TCR RNA copy counting.

Overall results and qualifications from the work: Highly expanded clone sizes could be underestimated because identical TCR molecules may share a barcode. Modeling estimated 2.5 to 3.5 recovered TCR RNA copies per cell, compared with about 10 by digital PCR, which implies about 30% capture efficiency. In CMV-specific effector cells, over 98% of molecules were held by clones above 20 RNA copies, whereas under 1% of molecules were held by such clones in naive cells. The naive libraries included spiked-in Jurkat TCR RNA (fewer than eleven copies' worth), and this RNA is not part of the donor repertoire. When barcode sub-clustering was omitted, TCR diversity was inflated by chimeric consensus sequences, with chimeras reaching as high as 47%. A single cell's worth of spiked-in Jurkat TCR RNA was reported detectable even among about 1.1 million naive CD8 T cells.

The library was produced with PCR. TCRdb names Illumina HiSeq 4000 as the instrument used. Preparation of bulk TCR libraries followed a previously described approach, with the TCR primers listed in Table S5. Purification of total RNA was performed with the Qiagen AllPrep DNA/RNA kit. Before any analysis, reads coming from multiple sequencing runs of the same library were combined into one pool. The published analysis was carried out like this. Reads were retained only if their TCR constant sequence matched exactly, and those retained reads were trimmed to 150 nt and grouped according to their 12-nt molecular barcodes. Reads within each barcode group were sub-clustered using a 15% Levenshtein threshold, and quality-weighted consensus sequences were constructed for each RNA molecule. Non-functional sequences were excluded, and lower-count sequences lying one edit away from another sequence were also excluded. Based on fitting two negative binomial distributions, any barcode sub-cluster with under 20% of the maximum read count was discarded. TCRdb reprocessed the public reads (quality trimming at Q25 with fastp, clone calling with MiXCR) and kept in-frame beta chains. Every distinct CDR3 protein forms one entry, paired with its most common genes and DNA. The V and J calls were determined by TCRdb, not by the authors. The sample yields some 650,000 distinct CDR3 sequences; less than 20% were counted once. The top ten clonotypes cover around 0.9% of the sample.

Libraries of naive CD8 T cells were built from anywhere between roughly 20,000 and 1,100,000 sorted cells, with 10%, 30% or 50% of the purified RNA used. Naive CD8 T cells, defined as CD8+CD4-CCR7+CD45RA+, were FACS-sorted into RLT Plus buffer on a BD FACSAria II. Around 11 TCR copies' worth of Jurkat RNA were spiked into about 19,000-1,000,000 naive CD8 T cell samples to test detection sensitivity. Enrichment of CD8 T cells was done with RosetteSep CD8+ T Cell Enrichment Cocktail plus Ficoll-Paque, and ACK red cell lysis came afterward. The cysteine opens and the phenylalanine closes a CDR3 of 16 amino acids. Kept here is only the CDR3 DNA, which spans 48 bases and is read in frame from base 1. Via the germline V gene, CDR1 is MGHRA and CDR2 YSYEKL. Trimming leaves V shorter by 4 bases and J shorter by 6 bases, with the junction holding 8 bases beyond the gene matches. This clonotype appeared a single time. Its antigen is not yet known. Base qualities were left out, and no much larger clone turns up one base away. A read on its own is weak evidence.

What was sequenced was naive CD8+ T cells from blood, with Jurkat cell RNA spiked in. Reading the label with the study, this specimen's cell subset or site is: FACS-sorted CD8+CD4-CCR7+CD45RA+ naive T cells. This sequence uses TRBV4-1 and TRBJ2-2, with 10 bases aligning to TRBD1. This TCR was recovered from a human donor in good health. Some libraries in this study had Jurkat cell RNA spiked in. The nucleotide sequence reads TGCGCCAGCAGCCCCCTAACCGGGACAGGGGCCGGGGAGCTGTTTTTT. Its translation reads: CASSPLTGTGAGELFF.